A selection of T cell receptor beta chains follows, all from one sample in a study of blood T cells in healthy people across ages. Using its own MiXCR run on the 5' RACE reads, TCRdb lists one record per CDR3 protein. The table records 1.8 million or so distinct CDR3 sequences, around 40% of them present only once. Sequences were obtained from blood. These receptors were collected from a human donor in good health. The CDR3 runs from the conserved cysteine through the conserved F or W. D genes are given only for firm matches. Clone size, where shown, is once, few, many, or a class for clones that have expanded.

len: 18
j_gene: TRBJ2-1
v_gene: TRBV7-6
d_gene: -
abundance: -
CDR3aa: CASSLAGGGFKSYNEQFF
CDR3nt: TGTGCCAGCAGCTTAGCCGGCGGGGGCTTCAAGTCCTACAATGAGCAGTTCTTC

len: 14
j_gene: TRBJ2-5
v_gene: TRBV7-2
d_gene: -
abundance: few
CDR3aa: CASSLAEGVKTQYF
CDR3nt: TGTGCCAGCAGCTTAGCGGAGGGAGTGAAGACCCAGTACTTC

len: 18
j_gene: TRBJ2-6
v_gene: TRBV28
d_gene: -
abundance: -
CDR3aa: CASSLLTLLGAGANVLTF
CDR3nt: TGTGCCAGCAGTTTATTAACCCTCTTAGGGGCTGGGGCCAACGTCCTGACTTTC

len: 15
j_gene: TRBJ2-1
v_gene: TRBV5-1
d_gene: -
abundance: -
CDR3aa: CASSWRRIGSNEQFF
CDR3nt: TGCGCCAGCAGCTGGCGGAGGATTGGGTCCAATGAGCAGTTCTTC

len: 17
j_gene: TRBJ2-1
v_gene: TRBV9
d_gene: TRBD2
abundance: -
CDR3aa: CASSRRGTSGAYNEQFF
CDR3nt: TGTGCCAGCAGCCGTCGGGGGACTAGCGGGGCCTACAATGAGCAGTTCTTC

len: 15
j_gene: TRBJ1-2
v_gene: TRBV10-3
d_gene: -
abundance: -
CDR3aa: CAISESTSRPYGYTF
CDR3nt: TGTGCCATCAGTGAGTCGACTAGCCGGCCCTATGGCTACACCTTC

len: 10
j_gene: TRBJ2-5
v_gene: TRBV20-1
d_gene: TRBD1
abundance: -
CDR3aa: CSVADRKQYF
CDR3nt: TGCAGTGTCGCGGACAGGAAGCAGTACTTC

len: 16
j_gene: TRBJ2-3
v_gene: TRBV6-5
d_gene: TRBD2
abundance: few
CDR3aa: CASSPRGSGGRDTQYF
CDR3nt: TGTGCCAGCAGTCCCCGCGGTAGCGGGGGGCGGGATACGCAGTATTTT

len: 16
j_gene: TRBJ2-1
v_gene: TRBV24-1
d_gene: TRBD2
abundance: -
CDR3aa: CATSGIAGGPGNEQFF
CDR3nt: TGTGCCACCAGTGGGATAGCGGGGGGGCCCGGCAATGAGCAGTTCTTC

len: 16
j_gene: TRBJ2-3
v_gene: TRBV5-1
d_gene: -
abundance: -
CDR3aa: CASSYGQPARTDTQYF
CDR3nt: TGCGCCAGCAGCTACGGACAGCCCGCCCGCACAGATACGCAGTATTTT

len: 19
j_gene: TRBJ2-6
v_gene: TRBV20-1
d_gene: TRBD2
abundance: few
CDR3aa: CSARDTGGLADSGANVLTF
CDR3nt: TGCAGTGCTAGAGATACTGGCGGACTAGCGGACTCTGGGGCCAACGTCCTGACTTTC

len: 15
j_gene: TRBJ2-1
v_gene: TRBV11-2
d_gene: -
abundance: -
CDR3aa: CASSLAGIGYNEQFF
CDR3nt: TGTGCCAGCAGCTTAGCTGGGATAGGATACAATGAGCAGTTCTTC

len: 12
j_gene: TRBJ1-1
v_gene: TRBV28
d_gene: -
abundance: -
CDR3aa: CASSFHLGLAFF
CDR3nt: TGTGCCAGCAGTTTTCATTTAGGGTTAGCTTTCTTT

len: 12
j_gene: TRBJ2-7
v_gene: TRBV12-3/TRBV12-4
d_gene: -
abundance: -
CDR3aa: CASSFPDGEQYF
CDR3nt: TGTGCCAGCAGTTTTCCGGATGGCGAGCAGTACTTC

len: 18
j_gene: TRBJ2-7
v_gene: TRBV2
d_gene: -
abundance: -
CDR3aa: CASSELVGLGDTSYEQYF
CDR3nt: TGTGCCAGCAGTGAATTGGTGGGCCTGGGAGACACGTCCTACGAGCAGTACTTC

len: 19
j_gene: TRBJ2-1
v_gene: TRBV3-1
d_gene: TRBD2
abundance: -
CDR3aa: CASSQHPLAGGTWGTEQFF
CDR3nt: TGTGCCAGCAGCCAACACCCCCTAGCGGGGGGGACATGGGGTACTGAGCAGTTCTTC

len: 15
j_gene: TRBJ1-2
v_gene: TRBV7-2
d_gene: TRBD1
abundance: -
CDR3aa: CASSLRIGTGYGYTF
CDR3nt: TGTGCCAGCAGCTTACGGATCGGGACAGGGTATGGCTACACCTTC

len: 15
j_gene: TRBJ1-2
v_gene: TRBV9
d_gene: TRBD1
abundance: -
CDR3aa: CASSTPGTGMGGYTF
CDR3nt: TGTGCCAGCAGCACCCCAGGGACAGGGATGGGTGGCTACACCTTC

len: 16
j_gene: TRBJ2-3
v_gene: TRBV7-2
d_gene: TRBD2
abundance: -
CDR3aa: CASSSLGGGLADTQYF
CDR3nt: TGTGCCAGCAGCTCCCTAGGTGGTGGACTAGCAGATACGCAGTATTTT

len: 16
j_gene: TRBJ2-7
v_gene: TRBV7-8
d_gene: -
abundance: -
CDR3aa: CASSLGNGVGSYEQYF
CDR3nt: TGTGCCAGCAGCTTAGGGAACGGAGTGGGCTCCTACGAGCAGTACTTC

len: 15
j_gene: TRBJ2-7
v_gene: TRBV28
d_gene: TRBD1
abundance: -
CDR3aa: CASSLTGGGTLEQYF
CDR3nt: TGTGCCAGCAGCCTAACAGGGGGCGGAACCCTGGAGCAGTACTTC

len: 17
j_gene: TRBJ2-2
v_gene: TRBV5-1
d_gene: -
abundance: -
CDR3aa: CASSLMRGGPNTGELFF
CDR3nt: TGCGCCAGCAGCTTGATGCGAGGGGGGCCGAACACCGGGGAGCTGTTTTTT

len: 13
j_gene: TRBJ2-7
v_gene: TRBV29-1
d_gene: -
abundance: few
CDR3aa: CSGRQVGSYEQYF
CDR3nt: TGCAGCGGCCGACAGGTTGGCTCCTACGAGCAGTACTTC

len: 16
j_gene: TRBJ2-7
v_gene: TRBV4-1
d_gene: TRBD2
abundance: -
CDR3aa: CASSRLGSGGLHEQYF
CDR3nt: TGCGCCAGCAGCCGACTCGGAAGCGGGGGGTTGCACGAGCAGTACTTC

len: 17
j_gene: TRBJ1-5
v_gene: TRBV4-3
d_gene: -
abundance: -
CDR3aa: CASSQAFKGPSNQPQHF
CDR3nt: TGCGCCAGCAGCCAAGCATTCAAGGGGCCTAGCAATCAGCCCCAGCATTTT

len: 16
j_gene: TRBJ2-3
v_gene: TRBV9
d_gene: -
abundance: few
CDR3aa: CASSVSQGSFGDTQYF
CDR3nt: TGTGCCAGCAGCGTAAGTCAGGGTAGTTTTGGAGATACGCAGTATTTT

len: 13
j_gene: TRBJ2-1
v_gene: TRBV20-1
d_gene: -
abundance: few
CDR3aa: CSARWSSYNEQFF
CDR3nt: TGCAGTGCCAGATGGAGCTCCTACAATGAGCAGTTCTTC

len: 16
j_gene: TRBJ2-1
v_gene: TRBV7-6
d_gene: TRBD2
abundance: -
CDR3aa: CASSPVIVGGAYEQFF
CDR3nt: TGTGCCAGCAGCCCCGTAATTGTCGGGGGGGCTTATGAGCAGTTCTTC

len: 13
j_gene: TRBJ1-2
v_gene: TRBV24-1
d_gene: -
abundance: many
CDR3aa: CATSEGRFYGYTF
CDR3nt: TGTGCCACCAGTGAAGGACGGTTCTATGGCTACACCTTC

len: 14
j_gene: TRBJ2-1
v_gene: TRBV20-1
d_gene: TRBD2
abundance: few
CDR3aa: CSALLAVPYNEQFF
CDR3nt: TGCAGTGCGCTACTAGCGGTTCCCTACAATGAGCAGTTCTTC

len: 15
j_gene: TRBJ1-5
v_gene: TRBV20-1
d_gene: -
abundance: -
CDR3aa: CSATPNKGGNQPQHF
CDR3nt: TGCAGTGCTACTCCCAACAAGGGGGGCAATCAGCCCCAGCATTTT

len: 15
j_gene: TRBJ2-1
v_gene: TRBV6-2/TRBV6-3
d_gene: TRBD2
abundance: -
CDR3aa: CASSYQAGGYNEQFF
CDR3nt: TGTGCCAGCAGTTACCAGGCGGGGGGGTACAATGAGCAGTTCTTC

len: 14
j_gene: TRBJ1-5
v_gene: TRBV12-3/TRBV12-4
d_gene: -
abundance: few
CDR3aa: CASSSPAGSQPQHF
CDR3nt: TGTGCCAGCAGTTCCCCTGCGGGGAGTCAGCCCCAGCATTTT

len: 18
j_gene: TRBJ2-3
v_gene: TRBV20-1
d_gene: -
abundance: few
CDR3aa: CSARDPARGGAQGNTQYF
CDR3nt: TGCAGTGCTAGAGATCCCGCCCGTGGGGGGGCGCAGGGAAATACGCAGTATTTT

len: 19
j_gene: TRBJ1-5
v_gene: TRBV12-3/TRBV12-4
d_gene: -
abundance: few
CDR3aa: CASSFKVSKVPHSNQPQHF
CDR3nt: TGTGCCAGCAGTTTTAAGGTCTCCAAGGTTCCCCATAGCAATCAGCCCCAGCATTTT

len: 15
j_gene: TRBJ2-1
v_gene: TRBV2
d_gene: -
abundance: -
CDR3aa: CASSKTGTGGDEQFF
CDR3nt: TGTGCCAGCAGTAAAACCGGGACTGGGGGAGATGAGCAGTTCTTC

len: 14
j_gene: TRBJ2-7
v_gene: TRBV7-2
d_gene: -
abundance: few
CDR3aa: CASSLVHSSYEQYF
CDR3nt: TGTGCCAGCAGCTTAGTACACAGCTCCTACGAGCAGTACTTC

len: 16
j_gene: TRBJ2-2
v_gene: TRBV12-3/TRBV12-4
d_gene: -
abundance: -
CDR3aa: CASSLPGMGATGELFF
CDR3nt: TGTGCCAGCAGTTTACCAGGAATGGGGGCCACCGGGGAGCTGTTTTTT

len: 16
j_gene: TRBJ2-1
v_gene: TRBV4-3
d_gene: TRBD1
abundance: -
CDR3aa: CASSLTRQGTYNEQFF
CDR3nt: TGCGCCAGCAGCCTAACCAGACAGGGTACCTACAATGAGCAGTTCTTC

len: 15
j_gene: TRBJ1-2
v_gene: TRBV7-2
d_gene: -
abundance: -
CDR3aa: CASSLGPGEYGGYTF
CDR3nt: TGTGCCAGCAGCTTAGGTCCAGGGGAGTATGGTGGCTACACCTTC

len: 12
j_gene: TRBJ2-7
v_gene: TRBV20-1
d_gene: -
abundance: -
CDR3aa: CSASKHTYEQYF
CDR3nt: TGCAGTGCTAGCAAACACACATACGAGCAGTACTTC

len: 14
j_gene: TRBJ1-2
v_gene: TRBV6-5
d_gene: TRBD1
abundance: -
CDR3aa: CASRPTGSAGGYTF
CDR3nt: TGTGCCAGCAGACCGACAGGGTCCGCGGGTGGCTACACCTTC

len: 15
j_gene: TRBJ1-1
v_gene: TRBV5-5
d_gene: -
abundance: -
CDR3aa: CASSRWTETNTEAFF
CDR3nt: TGTGCCAGCAGCAGATGGACAGAGACGAACACTGAAGCTTTCTTT

len: 12
j_gene: TRBJ2-5
v_gene: TRBV6-1
d_gene: -
abundance: -
CDR3aa: CATLQEYIEHYF
CDR3nt: TGTGCCACCCTGCAGGAGTACATTGAGCACTACTTC

len: 11
j_gene: TRBJ1-1
v_gene: TRBV7-8
d_gene: -
abundance: -
CDR3aa: CASSRAGEAFF
CDR3nt: TGTGCCAGCAGCCGAGCGGGTGAAGCTTTCTTT

len: 15
j_gene: TRBJ2-3
v_gene: TRBV4-3
d_gene: -
abundance: -
CDR3aa: CASSQAQGHTDTQYF
CDR3nt: TGCGCCAGCAGCCAGGCCCAGGGTCACACAGATACGCAGTATTTT

len: 15
j_gene: TRBJ1-1
v_gene: TRBV21-1
d_gene: -
abundance: once
CDR3aa: CASSNEGGMNTEAFF
CDR3nt: TGTGCCAGCAGTAATGAGGGAGGGATGAACACTGAAGCTTTCTTT

len: 15
j_gene: TRBJ2-3
v_gene: TRBV10-3
d_gene: -
abundance: few
CDR3aa: CAISANRDSTDTQYF
CDR3nt: TGTGCCATCAGTGCTAACCGGGACAGCACAGATACGCAGTATTTT

len: 13
j_gene: TRBJ1-6
v_gene: TRBV9
d_gene: -
abundance: many
CDR3aa: CASSLGRDSPLHF
CDR3nt: TGTGCCAGCAGCTTAGGGCGGGATTCACCCCTCCACTTT

len: 19
j_gene: TRBJ2-3
v_gene: TRBV13
d_gene: TRBD2
abundance: few
CDR3aa: CASSPQGGLAGGPRDTQYF
CDR3nt: TGTGCCAGCAGCCCCCAAGGTGGACTAGCGGGGGGGCCGCGGGATACGCAGTATTTT

len: 17
j_gene: TRBJ2-3
v_gene: TRBV4-3
d_gene: -
abundance: -
CDR3aa: CASSQEDWTLGTDTQYF
CDR3nt: TGCGCCAGCAGCCAAGAAGACTGGACCCTCGGCACAGATACGCAGTATTTT

len: 15
j_gene: TRBJ2-5
v_gene: TRBV6-2/TRBV6-3
d_gene: -
abundance: -
CDR3aa: CASSYGTGNQETQYF
CDR3nt: TGTGCCAGCAGTTACGGAACAGGAAATCAAGAGACCCAGTACTTC

len: 14
j_gene: TRBJ1-2
v_gene: TRBV9
d_gene: -
abundance: few
CDR3aa: CASSVDWGWYGYTF
CDR3nt: TGTGCCAGCAGCGTAGATTGGGGGTGGTATGGCTACACCTTC